This T cell receptor (beta chain) was obtained from a study of blood T cell repertoires in COVID-19. Study as a whole: Acute and convalescent COVID-19 specimens originated in the United States, Italy and Spain. In each case, the material was cDNA or gDNA derived from T cells, B-cell-depleted T cells, or PBMCs.

In the source study's methods: From reference gene primer amplification, estimates of nucleated cell counts were derived. Some clones are missing from TCRdb's copy, which holds only in-frame ones; the method was immunoSEQ multiplex PCR. V and J calls plus clone size are reproduced from that table; the DNA served to infer D and trimming. Of 270,000 or so clones listed, about 83% were seen once; the top ten hold 8.5% to 9.5%. This clone has just a few counts. The receptor was derived from a woman aged 50 to 60 who had recovered from COVID-19. The material sequenced was peripheral blood.

This CDR3 reads CATSFLTTDTQYF. The DNA of the CDR3 is TGTGCCACCAGCTTTCTAACGACAGATACGCAGTATTTT. The chain employs TRBV15 and TRBJ2-3; no reliable D call. The CDR3 extends over 13 amino acids. V lost 5 bases to trimming and J lost 3 bases, with 9 bases between them. The germline V gene has CDR1 LNHNV and CDR2 YYDKDF (reference sequence). Together with reference TRBV15 and TRBJ2-3, the CDR3 gives the full variable domain: DAMVIQNPRYQVTQFGKPVTLSCSQTLNHNVMYWYQQKSSQAPKLLFHYYDKDFNNEADTPDNFQSRRPNTSFCFLDIRSPGLGDTAMYLCATSFLTTDTQYFGPGTRLTVL.